This T cell receptor (beta chain) came from a study of T cell responses to AZD1222 COVID-19 vaccine. The study's findings and limits: Spike-specific TCR depth and breadth grew after two AZD1222 doses.

This clone was observed once. What it binds is not known. The protocol was immunoSEQ multiplex PCR, while the TCRdb copy is restricted to in-frame clones and leaves out a portion. This sample has about 120,000 clones, with around 87% found just once. The source is an adult in good health. The specimen was peripheral blood, collected on day 0 of AZD1222 vaccination.

The CDR3 bases are TGTGCCAGCTCAAGAACAGGGAATTCACCCCTCCACTTT. It is translated as CASSRTGNSPLHF. The J gene is TRBJ1-6, the V gene TRBV18; TRBD1 might be the D (6 bases). Looked up from germline, CDR1 is KGHSH and CDR2 is LQKENI. Between the trimmed V and J ends, which lost 5 bases and 7 bases, there was a span of 9 bases. The CDR3 contains 13 residues.